What follows describes a single T cell receptor beta chain. Generated by immunoSEQ multiplex PCR, the TCRdb table keeps only in-frame clones and is missing some. The sample lists just over 150,000 clones, over 75% occurring once. Trimming removed 5 bases from V and 2 bases from J, with 13 bases in between. The germline V gene encodes CDR1 SGHVS and CDR2 FQNEAQ. The CDR3 extends over 14 amino acids. This sample was taken from a study of T cell responses to AZD1222 COVID-19 vaccine. The chain combines TRBV7-8 with TRBJ2-7, with D unclear. This sample comprised peripheral blood, obtained on day 0 of AZD1222 vaccination. This receptor was taken from an adult in good health. The CDR3 is CASSTRTSTYEQYF. CDR3 coding DNA: TGTGCCAGCAGCACCCGGACGAGCACCTACGAGCAGTACTTC.